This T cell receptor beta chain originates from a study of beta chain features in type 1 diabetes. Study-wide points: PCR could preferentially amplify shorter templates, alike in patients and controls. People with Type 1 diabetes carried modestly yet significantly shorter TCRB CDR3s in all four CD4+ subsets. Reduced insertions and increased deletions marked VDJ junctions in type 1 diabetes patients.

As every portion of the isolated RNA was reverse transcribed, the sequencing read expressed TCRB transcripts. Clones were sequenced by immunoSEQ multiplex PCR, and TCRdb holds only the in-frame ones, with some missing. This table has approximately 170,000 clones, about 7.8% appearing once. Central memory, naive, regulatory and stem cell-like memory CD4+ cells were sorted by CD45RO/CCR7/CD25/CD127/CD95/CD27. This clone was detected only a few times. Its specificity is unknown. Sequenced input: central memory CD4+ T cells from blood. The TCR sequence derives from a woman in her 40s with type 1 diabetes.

DNA of the CDR3: TGCGCCAGCAGCTTATCTCCTAACAATGAGCAGTTCTTC. Protein: CASSLSPNNEQFF. This chain uses TRBV5-1 with TRBJ2-1; D gene ambiguous. The germline CDR1 and CDR2 sequences are SGHRS and YFSETQ. This CDR3 has 13 residues. The V end lost 2 bases, the J end lost 5 bases, and 8 bases lay between the germline ends.